This entry lists 10 T cell receptor beta chains sequenced from one sample in a study of cytomegalovirus exposure and HLA in healthy donors. Primers included in the PCR were 60 Vbeta and 13 Jbeta primers. Sequencing used immunoSEQ multiplex PCR; TCRdb keeps in-frame clones, though not all of them. The table lists some 100,000 clones, around 74% of them singletons. The source material was PBMCs. Receptors were obtained from a male donor in good health and CMV-seropositive.

This clone was seen once. This chain connects TRBV6-1 to TRBJ2-1; weak D call: TRBD2 (6 bases). The CDR3 sequence is 14 residues long. Germline loops: CDR1 MNHNS, CDR2 SASEGT. With 0 bases removed from V and 6 bases from J, the gap between germline ends came to 9 bases. Here the CDR3 reads CASSEAEGGNEQFF. CDR3 bases: TGTGCCAGCAGTGAAGCTGAGGGAGGCAATGAGCAGTTCTTC.

The chain couples TRBV7-2 to TRBJ1-1, with D maybe TRBD1 (6 bases). The CDR3 spans 14 residues. Trimming removed 4 bases from V and 4 bases from J, with 13 bases in between. Germline V CDR1 and CDR2: SGHTA, FQGNSA. The CDR3 region has the DNA TGTGCCAGCAGCTGGGGGGGCGGCGGCACTGAAGCTTTCTTT. This codes for CASSWGGGGTEAFF.

This rearrangement joins TRBV11-2 to TRBJ2-7; 7 bases are shared with TRBD2. In germline, CDR1 is SGHAT, CDR2 FQNNGV. The length of the CDR3 is 13 residues. V lost 5 bases and J lost 7; bases outside the gene matches: 8. CDR3 loop: CASSPRLAAEQYF. The CDR3 DNA reads TGTGCCAGCAGCCCGCGCCTAGCGGCAGAGCAGTACTTC.

J is TRBJ1-5 and V is TRBV7-2, with D uncertain. V lost 1 base, J lost 4 bases, and 5 bases lay in between. Germline-derived CDR1 and CDR2 are SGHTA and FQGNSA. CDR3 size: 13 residues. CDR3 nucleotide sequence: TGTGCCAGCAGCTTAGGGCTTAATCAGCCCCAGCATTTT. Its translation is CASSLGLNQPQHF. Full variable domain (missing parts from reference TRBV7-2 and TRBJ1-5): GAGVSQSPSNKVTEKGKDVELRCDPISGHTALYWYRQSLGQGLEFLIYFQGNSAPDKSGLPSDRFSAERTGGSVSTLTIQRTQQEDSAVYLCASSLGLNQPQHFGDGTRLSIL.

The chain is built from TRBV6-1 and TRBJ1-4, with 8 nucleotides matching TRBD1. Germline V gene data show CDR1 as MNHNS and CDR2 as SASEGT. V shed 10 bases, J shed 8 bases, and the junction held 12 bases outside the gene matches. CDR3 length: 14 amino acids. This chain's CDR3 is CATMNRQGLEKLFF. As DNA, the CDR3 is TGTGCCACCATGAACCGACAGGGGCTGGAAAAACTGTTTTTT.

J is TRBJ2-1 and V is TRBV5-4, with D unclear. The V end was cut by 4 bases, the J end by 8 bases, with 10 bases between. CDR1 and CDR2 (germline): SGHNT, YYREEE (reference sequence). This CDR3 has 12 residues. Here the CDR3 DNA reads TGTGCCAGCAGCACAACCACCTATGAGCAGTTCTTC. It encodes CASSTTTYEQFF.

The CDR3 loop is CASRTGVYTEAFF. The CDR3 region has the DNA TGTGCCAGCAGAACCGGGGTGTACACTGAAGCTTTCTTT. V and J are TRBV6-5 and TRBJ1-1; D is uncertain. Germline V gene data show CDR1 as MNHEY and CDR2 as SVGAGI. V was clipped by 6 bases and J by 3 bases, with 11 bases between them. The CDR3 totals 13 residues.

The chain combines TRBV7-2 with TRBJ1-4, with 8 bases fitting TRBD1. The V and J ends lost 6 bases and 3 bases, in that order; junction bases with no gene match: 6. Germline CDR1 is SGHTA and CDR2 is FQGNSA. This CDR3 spans 15 amino acids. CDR3 sequence (DNA): TGTGCCAGCAGTCCCCGGGACAGGCCTAATGAAAAACTGTTTTTT. This gives the protein CASSPRDRPNEKLFF.

The V and J genes are TRBV2 and TRBJ2-7; tentative D call: TRBD1 (5 bases). The V gene lost 6 bases and the J gene lost 2 bases, with 11 bases spanning the gap. Germline V gene data show CDR1 as SNHLY and CDR2 as FYNNEI. The CDR3 spans 13 residues. The CDR3 nucleotides read TGTGCCAGCAGCCCCCAGGGCCCCTACGAGCAGTACTTC. It yields the protein CASSPQGPYEQYF.

The chain uses TRBV5-1 and TRBJ2-2; D perhaps matches TRBD1 (5 bases). Germline V lookup: CDR1 SGHRS, CDR2 YFSETQ. V was cut by 2 bases and J by 5 bases, with 10 bases left in between. The CDR3 runs to 14 residues. CDR3 nucleotide sequence: TGCGCCAGCAGCTTTCGTCAGGGTACCGGGGAGCTGTTTTTT. Its protein product is CASSFRQGTGELFF. Full variable domain (missing parts from reference TRBV5-1 and TRBJ2-2): KAGVTQTPRYLIKTRGQQVTLSCSPISGHRSVSWYQQTPGQGLQFLFEYFSETQRNKGNFPGRFSGRQFSNSRSEMNVSTLELGDSALYLCASSFRQGTGELFFGEGSRLTVL.